This T cell receptor (beta chain) was recorded in a study of blood T cell repertoires in COVID-19. Study background: Researchers got acute and convalescent COVID-19 samples from the United States, Italy and Spain. Sample material is recorded as cDNA or gDNA derived from T cells, B-cell-depleted T cells, or PBMCs.

With 6 bases removed from V and 7 bases from J, the gap between germline ends came to 16 bases. The CDR3 sequence is 15 residues long. The germline V gene encodes CDR1 SNHLY and CDR2 FYNNEI. As processed by the authors: Reference gene primer amplification gave nucleated cell count estimates. The method was immunoSEQ multiplex PCR; TCRdb's version includes in-frame clones alone and lacks a portion of them. V, J and clone size reflect that table, while D and trimming were determined from the DNA. Here the sample spans under 65,000 clones, 91% being singletons. A few counts support this clone. This clonotype was obtained from a human donor in a cohort sampled during active COVID-19. Sequenced material: peripheral blood. This chain links TRBV2 with TRBJ1-6; D perhaps matches TRBD1 (6 bases). CDR3 loop: CASSLQGTRNSPLHF. CDR3 coding DNA: TGTGCCAGCAGCTTACAGGGCACGAGAAATTCACCCCTCCACTTT. Complete variable domain (other parts from reference TRBV2 and TRBJ1-6): EPEVTQTPSHQVTQMGQEVILRCVPISNHLYFYWYRQILGQKVEFLVSFYNNEISEKSEIFDDQFSVERPDGSNFTLKIRSTKLEDSAMYFCASSLQGTRNSPLHFGNGTRLTVT.